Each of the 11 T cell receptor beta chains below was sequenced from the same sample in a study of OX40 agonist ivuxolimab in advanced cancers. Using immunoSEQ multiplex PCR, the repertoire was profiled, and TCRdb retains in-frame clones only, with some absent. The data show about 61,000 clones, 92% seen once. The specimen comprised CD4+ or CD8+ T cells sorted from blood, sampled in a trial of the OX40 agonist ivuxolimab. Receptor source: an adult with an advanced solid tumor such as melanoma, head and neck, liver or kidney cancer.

CDR3 region: CASSADGQTYGYTF. The DNA for the CDR3 is TGTGCCAGCAGCGCCGACGGACAGACCTATGGCTACACCTTC. The genes are TRBV9 and TRBJ1-2, with D perhaps TRBD1 (6 bases). Looked up from germline, CDR1 is SGDLS and CDR2 is YYNGEE. The CDR3 consists of 14 residues. V lost 3 bases, J lost 4 bases, and 13 bases lay in between.

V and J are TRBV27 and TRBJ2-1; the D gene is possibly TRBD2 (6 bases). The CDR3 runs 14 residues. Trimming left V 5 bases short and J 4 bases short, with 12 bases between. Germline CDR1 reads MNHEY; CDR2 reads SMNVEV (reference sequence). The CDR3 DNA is TGTGCCAGCAGTCATCCGGGACTTTACAATGAGCAGTTCTTC. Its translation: CASSHPGLYNEQFF.

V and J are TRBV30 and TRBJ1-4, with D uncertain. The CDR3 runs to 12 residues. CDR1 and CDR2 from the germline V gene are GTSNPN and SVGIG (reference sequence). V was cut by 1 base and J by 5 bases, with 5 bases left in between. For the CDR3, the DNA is TGTGCCTGGAGTGACAGCAATGAAAAACTGTTTTTT. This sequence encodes CAWSDSNEKLFF.

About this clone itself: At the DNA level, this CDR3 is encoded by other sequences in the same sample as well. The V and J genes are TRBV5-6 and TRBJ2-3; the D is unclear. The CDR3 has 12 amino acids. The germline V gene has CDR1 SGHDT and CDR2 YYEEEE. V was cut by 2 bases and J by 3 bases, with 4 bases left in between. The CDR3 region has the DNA TGTGCCAGCAGCTTCGGGACAGATACGCAGTATTTT. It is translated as CASSFGTDTQYF.

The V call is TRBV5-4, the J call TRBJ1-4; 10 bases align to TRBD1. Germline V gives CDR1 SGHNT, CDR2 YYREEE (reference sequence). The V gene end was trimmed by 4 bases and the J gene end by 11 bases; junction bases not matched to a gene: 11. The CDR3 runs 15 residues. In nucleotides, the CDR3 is TGTGCCAGCAGCAATCGGGACAGGGGATTAGGGAAACTGTTTTTT. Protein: CASSNRDRGLGKLFF.

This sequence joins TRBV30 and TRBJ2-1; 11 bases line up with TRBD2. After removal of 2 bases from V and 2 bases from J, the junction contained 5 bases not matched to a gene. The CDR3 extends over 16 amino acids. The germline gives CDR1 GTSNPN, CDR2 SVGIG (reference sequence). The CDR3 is CAWSSSTSGAYNEQFF. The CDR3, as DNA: TGTGCCTGGAGTTCCTCGACTAGCGGGGCCTACAATGAGCAGTTCTTC.

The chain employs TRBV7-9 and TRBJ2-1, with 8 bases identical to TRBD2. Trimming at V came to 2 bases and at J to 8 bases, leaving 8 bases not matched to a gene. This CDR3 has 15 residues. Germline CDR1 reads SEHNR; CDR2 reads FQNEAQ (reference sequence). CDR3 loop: CASSLSGSSLYEQFF. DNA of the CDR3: TGTGCCAGCAGCTTAAGCGGGAGTAGCCTGTATGAGCAGTTCTTC.

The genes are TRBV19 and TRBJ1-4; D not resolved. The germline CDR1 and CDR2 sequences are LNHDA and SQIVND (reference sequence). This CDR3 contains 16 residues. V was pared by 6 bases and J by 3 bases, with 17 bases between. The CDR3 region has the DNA TGTGCCAGTAGATCCCGCTACCCGGGTCCTAATGAAAAACTGTTTTTT. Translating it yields CASRSRYPGPNEKLFF.

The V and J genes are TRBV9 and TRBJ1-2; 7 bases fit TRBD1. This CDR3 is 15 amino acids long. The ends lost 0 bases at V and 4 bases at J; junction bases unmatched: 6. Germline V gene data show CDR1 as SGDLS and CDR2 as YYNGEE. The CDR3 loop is CASSVGIGTVYGYTF. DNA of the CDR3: TGTGCCAGCAGCGTAGGAATCGGGACAGTCTATGGCTACACCTTC.

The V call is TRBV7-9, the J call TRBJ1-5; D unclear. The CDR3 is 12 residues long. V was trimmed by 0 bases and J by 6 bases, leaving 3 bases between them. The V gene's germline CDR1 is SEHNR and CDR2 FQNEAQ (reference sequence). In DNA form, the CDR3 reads TGTGCCAGCAGCTTAGCGGGTCAGCCCCAGCATTTT. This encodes CASSLAGQPQHF.

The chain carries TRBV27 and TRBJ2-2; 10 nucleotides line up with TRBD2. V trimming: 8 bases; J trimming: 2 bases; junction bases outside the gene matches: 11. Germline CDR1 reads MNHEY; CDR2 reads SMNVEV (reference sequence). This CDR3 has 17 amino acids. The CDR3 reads CASHGLAEIINTGELFF. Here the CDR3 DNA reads TGTGCCAGCCACGGACTAGCGGAGATAATTAACACCGGGGAGCTGTTTTTT.